These 24 T cell receptor beta chains came from one sample sequenced in a study of cytomegalovirus exposure and HLA in healthy donors. PCR involved 60 Vbeta and 13 Jbeta primers. TCRdb keeps only in-frame clones here, not all; method: immunoSEQ multiplex PCR. The sample has some 170,000 clones; over 75% are singletons. The sequenced material came from PBMCs. These receptors all come from a middle-aged man in good health and CMV-seropositive.

Here the CDR3 reads CASSLAAGGNQPQHF. CDR3 DNA: TGCGCCAGCAGCTTGGCCGCGGGAGGCAATCAGCCCCAGCATTTT. This chain joins TRBV5-1 and TRBJ1-5; the D is unclear. The CDR3 is made up of 15 amino acids. The germline V gene has CDR1 SGHRS and CDR2 YFSETQ. The V end lost 0 bases, the J end lost 2 bases, and 9 bases lay between the germline ends.

The chain carries TRBV5-1 and TRBJ1-1; TRBD1 is a possible D gene (5 bases). This CDR3 comprises 13 residues. V shed 0 bases and J shed 4 bases, with 7 bases lying between them. Germline V lookup: CDR1 SGHRS, CDR2 YFSETQ. The CDR3 spells CASSLEGCTEAFF. The CDR3 nucleotides are TGCGCCAGCAGCTTGGAGGGGTGCACTGAAGCTTTCTTT.

This clone was found once. This sequence joins TRBV10-1 and TRBJ2-7, with 10 bases lining up with TRBD1. The V gene's germline CDR1 is WNHNN and CDR2 SYGVQD (reference sequence). The CDR3 runs to 14 residues. V lost 5 bases and J lost 3; bases outside the gene matches: 4. The CDR3 protein is CASSPGQGGYEQYF. The CDR3 region has the DNA TGCGCCAGCAGTCCCGGACAGGGGGGCTACGAGCAGTACTTC.

The V call is TRBV7-8, the J call TRBJ1-3; D unclear. CDR3 length: 16 residues. CDR1 SGHVS and CDR2 FQNEAQ come from the germline V gene. Trimming pared 6 bases from V and 0 bases from J, leaving 15 bases between. The chain's CDR3 is CASRPPGGSSGNTIYF. The CDR3 nucleotides are TGTGCCAGCAGACCTCCCGGCGGTAGCTCTGGAAACACCATATATTTT.

The chain recombines TRBV5-1 with TRBJ2-5; TRBD2 aligns across 7 bases. The J call is in doubt because the DNA end fits TRBJ2-7 better. CDR3 length: 14 amino acids. CDR1 SGHRS and CDR2 YFSETQ come from the germline V gene. The CDR3 region has the DNA TGCGCCAGCAGCTTGGGCGGGAGCGTCAACGAGCAGTACTTC. Protein product: CASSLGGSVNEQYF.

The CDR3 protein is CASSHRTGASYEQYF. CDR3 sequence (DNA): TGCGCCAGCAGCCACCGGACAGGGGCCTCCTACGAGCAGTACTTC. The V call is TRBV4-1, the J call TRBJ2-5; TRBD1 matches 9 bases. The closer fit of TRBJ2-7 to the DNA end suggests the J call may be wrong. The length of the CDR3 is 15 residues. Germline V gene data show CDR1 as MGHRA and CDR2 as YSYEKL.

Note on this clone: The junction departs from the called germline gene at one end, perhaps through a read error. The V call is TRBV5-1, the J call TRBJ2-6, with a tentative D call TRBD1 (6 bases). The CDR3 is made up of 16 amino acids. From germline, CDR1 is SGHRS and CDR2 YFSETQ. The CDR3 sequence: CASSLTGSPGANGLTF. CDR3 in DNA: TGCGCCAGCAGCTTGACAGGGTCCCCTGGGGCCAACGGCCTGACTTTC.

Note on this clone: The same CDR3 also results from other DNA sequences found in this sample. The chain links TRBV6-5 to TRBJ1-4; 9 nucleotides line up with TRBD1. Unmatched junction bases numbered 4, after V lost 8 bases and J lost 6 bases. Germline CDR1 and CDR2: MNHEY and SVGAGI. This CDR3 contains 13 residues. The CDR3 DNA reads TGTGCCAGCCGGCGGACAGGGGATGAAAAACTGTTTTTT. This gives the protein CASRRTGDEKLFF.

The J gene is TRBJ2-3, the V gene TRBV27; D is ambiguous. The germline V gene has CDR1 MNHEY and CDR2 SMNVEV (reference sequence). Between the trimmed V and J ends, which lost 4 bases and 5 bases, there was a span of 19 bases. This CDR3 spans 16 amino acids. This chain's CDR3 is CASSSPLFLRVDTQYF. CDR3 coding DNA: TGTGCCAGCAGTTCCCCTCTCTTTCTACGAGTAGATACGCAGTATTTT.

Points on this clone: The germline gene is not matched at one end of the junction; a read error may be the cause. V usage is TRBV10-2 and J usage is TRBJ2-7; TRBD1 matches 7 bases. This CDR3 contains 13 residues. Germline CDR1 and CDR2: WSHSY and SAAADI. This CDR3 is CASRPGTAYEQYF. In nucleotides, the CDR3 is TGTGCCAGCCGCCCGGGGACAGCCTACGAGCAGTACTTC.

In this sample, this clone turned up once. The chain is built from TRBV7-9 and TRBJ2-7, with TRBD2 matching 9 bases. Trimming cost V 5 bases and J 6 bases; bases outside gene matches: 11. The CDR3 loop spans 15 amino acids. Germline V lookup: CDR1 SEHNR, CDR2 FQNEAQ (reference sequence). DNA of the CDR3: TGTGCCAGCAGCCGGACAGATAGCGGGAGAGCCGAGCAGTACTTC. It is translated as CASSRTDSGRAEQYF.

This chain joins TRBV14 and TRBJ1-2, with TRBD1 matching 8 bases. Germline V lookup: CDR1 SGHDN, CDR2 FVKESK. V was clipped by 5 bases and J by 13 bases; unmatched bases: 15. The CDR3 contains 14 residues. The CDR3 spells CASSVPGQEEYGTF. The DNA for the CDR3 is TGTGCCAGCAGCGTACCGGGACAGGAGGAGTACGGCACCTTC.

The chain recombines TRBV5-1 with TRBJ2-1; TRBD2 matches at 14 bases. The CDR3 is 17 amino acids. Germline lookup yields CDR1 SGHRS and CDR2 YFSETQ. V was pared by 3 bases and J by 8 bases, with 10 bases of the junction left unmatched. CDR3 protein: CASSWGPGLAGADEQFF. The CDR3 DNA reads as TGCGCCAGCAGCTGGGGCCCGGGACTAGCGGGAGCGGATGAGCAGTTCTTC.

Of note for this clone: The same CDR3 arises from other DNA sequences in this sample as well. The chain links TRBV5-4 to TRBJ2-1; maybe TRBD2 (5 bases). This CDR3 comprises 15 residues. In germline, CDR1 is SGHNT, CDR2 YYREEE (reference sequence). Deletions cut 4 bases from V and 0 bases from J, with 11 bases between. CDR3 in amino acids: CASSLDRGSYNEQFF. Here the CDR3 DNA reads TGTGCCAGCAGCCTTGATCGGGGCTCCTACAATGAGCAGTTCTTC.

The V and J genes are TRBV19 and TRBJ2-5, with 10 bases that match TRBD2. The germline V gene encodes CDR1 LNHDA and CDR2 SQIVND (reference sequence). This CDR3 is built from 17 residues. Germline trimming cut 8 bases from V and 3 bases from J; bases unmatched to any gene: 15. As DNA, the CDR3 is TGTGCCAGTCGCCTCACGTTAGCGGGAGGCCACAAAGAGACCCAGTACTTC. The encoded protein is CASRLTLAGGHKETQYF.

The V call is TRBV19, the J call TRBJ1-5, with unresolved D. Germline V CDR1 and CDR2: LNHDA, SQIVND (reference sequence). The CDR3 covers 13 residues. Trimming stripped 6 bases from V and 2 bases from J, with 8 bases between. The CDR3: CASRWRGNQPQHF. The DNA of the CDR3 is TGTGCCAGTAGATGGAGGGGCAATCAGCCCCAGCATTTT.

This sequence joins TRBV19 and TRBJ1-2, with 7 bases that match TRBD1. The CDR3 is made up of 16 amino acids. Germline loops: CDR1 LNHDA, CDR2 SQIVND (reference sequence). V gave up 0 bases and J gave up 6 bases; unmatched junction bases: 10. The CDR3 protein is CASSIDLEDRSNGYTF. Here the CDR3 DNA reads TGTGCCAGTAGTATAGATCTAGAGGACAGGTCCAATGGCTACACCTTC.

The genes are TRBV6-5 and TRBJ1-4; the D gene is possibly TRBD1 (5 bases). Trimming left V 2 bases short and J 6 bases short, with 10 bases between. The CDR3 contains 14 residues. Germline V gene sequence: CDR1 MNHEY, CDR2 SVGAGI. The CDR3: CASSYEAGYEKLFF. DNA of the CDR3: TGTGCCAGCAGTTACGAAGCAGGGTATGAAAAACTGTTTTTT.

The V and J genes are TRBV28 and TRBJ2-7; D is perhaps TRBD1 (5 bases). Per germline, CDR1 MDHEN and CDR2 SYDVKM. Trimming took 8 bases from V and 6 from J, leaving 14 bases between them. The CDR3 is 12 residues long. The CDR3 protein is CASVGRVGEQYF. The CDR3 DNA sequence: TGTGCCAGCGTCGGCAGGGTGGGCGAGCAGTACTTC.

This chain links TRBV30 with TRBJ1-1, with no clear D. Trimming removed 3 bases from V and 2 bases from J, with 10 bases in between. The germline gives CDR1 GTSNPN, CDR2 SVGIG (reference sequence). CDR3 length: 13 amino acids. The CDR3 here is CAWRQPGNTEAFF. CDR3 bases: TGTGCCTGGAGACAGCCCGGAAACACTGAAGCTTTCTTT.

This clone was seen once. This chain links TRBV5-1 with TRBJ1-4, with 11 bases aligning to TRBD1. The V and J ends lost 4 bases and 6 bases, in that order; junction bases with no gene match: 8. CDR3 length: 16 amino acids. The germline gives CDR1 SGHRS, CDR2 YFSETQ. CDR3 protein: CASSPPPGQGDEKLFF. The CDR3 bases are TGCGCCAGCAGCCCGCCCCCGGGACAGGGGGATGAAAAACTGTTTTTT.

J is TRBJ1-1 and V is TRBV30; D not resolved. This CDR3 has 12 residues. Germline CDR1 GTSNPN, CDR2 SVGIG (reference sequence). V lost 0 bases and J 10 bases, leaving 12 bases between the germline ends. CDR3 coding DNA: TGTGCCTGGAGTGTACTCGGAGTTGCAGCTTTCTTT. Residues: CAWSVLGVAAFF.

This chain connects TRBV9 to TRBJ1-5; 7 bases line up with TRBD1. With 3 bases clipped from V and 5 bases from J, the junction kept 8 bases outside the gene matches. The CDR3 has 15 residues. Germline V gene data show CDR1 as SGDLS and CDR2 as YYNGEE. CDR3 in DNA: TGTGCCAGCAGCGAAGACGGGACAGATTATCAGCCCCAGCATTTT. Translating gives CASSEDGTDYQPQHF.

The V and J genes are TRBV11-3 and TRBJ2-3; 8 positions agree with TRBD1. This CDR3 spans 16 amino acids. Looked up from germline, CDR1 is SGHNT and CDR2 is YENEEA. The ends lost 3 bases at V and 1 base at J; junction bases unmatched: 6. CDR3 region: CASSLSTGAGTDTQYF. CDR3 DNA: TGTGCCAGCAGCTTGTCGACAGGGGCGGGCACAGATACGCAGTATTTT.